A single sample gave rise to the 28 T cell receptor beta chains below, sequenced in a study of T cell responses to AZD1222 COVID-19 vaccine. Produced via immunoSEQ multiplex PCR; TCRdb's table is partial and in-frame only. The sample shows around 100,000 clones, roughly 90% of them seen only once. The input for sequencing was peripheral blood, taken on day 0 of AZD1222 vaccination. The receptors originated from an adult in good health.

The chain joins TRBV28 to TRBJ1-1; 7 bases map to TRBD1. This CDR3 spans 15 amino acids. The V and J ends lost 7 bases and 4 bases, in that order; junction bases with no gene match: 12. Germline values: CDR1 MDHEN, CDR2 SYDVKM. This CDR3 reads CASTPYGTVITEAFF. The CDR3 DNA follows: TGTGCCAGCACCCCCTATGGGACAGTAATCACTGAAGCTTTCTTT.

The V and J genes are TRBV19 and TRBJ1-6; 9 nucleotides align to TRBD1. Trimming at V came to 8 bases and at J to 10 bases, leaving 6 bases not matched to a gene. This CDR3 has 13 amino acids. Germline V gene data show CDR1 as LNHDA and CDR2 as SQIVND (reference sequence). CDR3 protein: CASRTGGGSPLHF. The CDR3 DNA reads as TGTGCCAGTCGTACAGGGGGCGGGTCACCCCTCCACTTT.

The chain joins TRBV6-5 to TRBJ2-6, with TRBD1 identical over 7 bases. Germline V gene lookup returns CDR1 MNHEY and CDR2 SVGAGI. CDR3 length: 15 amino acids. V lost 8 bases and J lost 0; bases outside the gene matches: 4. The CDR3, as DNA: TGTGCCAGCTTTAAGGGGGCCTCTGGGGCCAACGTCCTGACTTTC. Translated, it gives CASFKGASGANVLTF.

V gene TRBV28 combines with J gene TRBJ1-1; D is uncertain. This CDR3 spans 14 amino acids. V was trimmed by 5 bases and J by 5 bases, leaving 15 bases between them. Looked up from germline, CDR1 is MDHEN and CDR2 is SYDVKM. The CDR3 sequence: CASSPPFAGTEAFF. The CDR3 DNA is TGTGCCAGCAGTCCCCCCTTCGCGGGGACTGAAGCTTTCTTT.

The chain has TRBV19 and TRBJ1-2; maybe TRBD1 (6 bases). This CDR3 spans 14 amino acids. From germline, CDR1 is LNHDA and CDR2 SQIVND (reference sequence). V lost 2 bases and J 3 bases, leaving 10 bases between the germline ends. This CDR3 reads CASSITSGDYGYTF. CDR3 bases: TGTGCCAGTAGTATAACTTCAGGGGACTATGGCTACACCTTC.

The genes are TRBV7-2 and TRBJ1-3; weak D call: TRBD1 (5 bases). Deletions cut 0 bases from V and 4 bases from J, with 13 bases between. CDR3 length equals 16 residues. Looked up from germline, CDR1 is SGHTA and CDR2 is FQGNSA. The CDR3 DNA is TGTGCCAGCAGCTTAGCCGGCAGGGTGGGCGGAAACACCATATATTTT. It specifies CASSLAGRVGGNTIYF.

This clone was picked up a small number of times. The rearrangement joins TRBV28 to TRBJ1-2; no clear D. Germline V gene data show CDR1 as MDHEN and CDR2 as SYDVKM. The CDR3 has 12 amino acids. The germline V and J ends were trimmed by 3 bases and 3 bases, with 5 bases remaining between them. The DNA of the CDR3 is TGTGCCAGCAGTTTTTCTTACTATGGCTACACCTTC. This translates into CASSFSYYGYTF.

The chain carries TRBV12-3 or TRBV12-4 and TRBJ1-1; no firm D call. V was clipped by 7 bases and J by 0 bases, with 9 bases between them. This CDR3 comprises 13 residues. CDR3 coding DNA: TGTGCCAGCACTCAGTCCATGAACACTGAAGCTTTCTTT. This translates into CASTQSMNTEAFF.

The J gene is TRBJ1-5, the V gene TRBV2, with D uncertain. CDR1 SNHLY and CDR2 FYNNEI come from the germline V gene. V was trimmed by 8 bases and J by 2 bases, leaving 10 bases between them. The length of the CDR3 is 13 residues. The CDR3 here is CASRVYGNQPQHF. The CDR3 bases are TGTGCCAGCCGGGTTTATGGCAATCAGCCCCAGCATTTT.

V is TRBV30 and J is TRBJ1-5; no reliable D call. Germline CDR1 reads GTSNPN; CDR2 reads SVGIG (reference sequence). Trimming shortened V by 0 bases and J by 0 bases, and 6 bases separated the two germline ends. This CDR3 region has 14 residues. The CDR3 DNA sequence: TGTGCCTGGAGTGTGTCCTATAGCAATCAGCCCCAGCATTTT. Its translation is CAWSVSYSNQPQHF.

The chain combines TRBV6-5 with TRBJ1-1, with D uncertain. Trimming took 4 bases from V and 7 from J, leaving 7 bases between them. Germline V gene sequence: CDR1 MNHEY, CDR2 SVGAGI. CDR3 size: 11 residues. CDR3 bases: TGTGCCAGCAGTTTTCTGAATGAAGCTTTCTTT. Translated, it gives CASSFLNEAFF.

The CDR3 loop is CAWSPGNTIYF. In DNA form, the CDR3 reads TGTGCCTGGAGTCCTGGAAACACCATATATTTT. The genes are TRBV30 and TRBJ1-3; D gene uncertain. Germline CDR1 GTSNPN, CDR2 SVGIG (reference sequence). CDR3 length equals 11 residues. V shed 2 bases and J shed 2 bases, with 1 base lying between them.

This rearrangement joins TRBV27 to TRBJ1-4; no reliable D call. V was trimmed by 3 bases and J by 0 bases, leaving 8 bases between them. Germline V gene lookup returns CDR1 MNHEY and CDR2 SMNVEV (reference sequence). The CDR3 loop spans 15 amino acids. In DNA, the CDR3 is TGTGCCAGCAGTTTCGAGCGTGCAACTAATGAAAAACTGTTTTTT. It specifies CASSFERATNEKLFF.

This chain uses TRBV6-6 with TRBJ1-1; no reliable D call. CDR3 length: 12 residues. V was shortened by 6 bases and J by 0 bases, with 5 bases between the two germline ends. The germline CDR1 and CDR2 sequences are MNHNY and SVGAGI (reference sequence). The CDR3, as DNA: TGTGCCAGCAGGCAAATGAACACTGAAGCTTTCTTT. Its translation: CASRQMNTEAFF.

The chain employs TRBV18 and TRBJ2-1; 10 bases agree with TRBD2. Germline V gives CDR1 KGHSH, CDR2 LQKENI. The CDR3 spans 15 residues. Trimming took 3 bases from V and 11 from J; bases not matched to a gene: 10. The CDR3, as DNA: TGTGCCAGCTCACCGAATTCCGGGACTAGCGACCAGCAGTTCTTC. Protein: CASSPNSGTSDQQFF.

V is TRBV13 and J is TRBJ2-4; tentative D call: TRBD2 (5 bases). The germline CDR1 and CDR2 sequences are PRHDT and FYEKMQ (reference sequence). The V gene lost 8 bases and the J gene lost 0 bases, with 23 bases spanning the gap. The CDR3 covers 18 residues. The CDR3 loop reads CASAEASIFGLAKNIQYF. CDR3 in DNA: TGTGCCAGCGCCGAGGCGAGTATCTTCGGACTAGCCAAAAACATTCAGTACTTC. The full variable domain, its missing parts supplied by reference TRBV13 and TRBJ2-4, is AAGVIQSPRHLIKEKRETATLKCYPIPRHDTVYWYQQGPGQDPQFLISFYEKMQSDKGSIPDRFSAQQFSDYHSELNMSSLELGDSALYFCASAEASIFGLAKNIQYFGAGTRLSVL.

The CDR3 spells CASSLSGGASYEQYF. The CDR3, as DNA: TGTGCCAGCAGTTTATCTGGGGGTGCGAGCTACGAGCAGTACTTC. The chain joins TRBV27 to TRBJ2-7; the D gene could be TRBD1 or TRBD2 (5 bases each). The V gene lost 0 bases and the J gene lost 3 bases, with 12 bases spanning the gap. CDR3 size: 15 residues. Germline lookup yields CDR1 MNHEY and CDR2 SMNVEV (reference sequence).

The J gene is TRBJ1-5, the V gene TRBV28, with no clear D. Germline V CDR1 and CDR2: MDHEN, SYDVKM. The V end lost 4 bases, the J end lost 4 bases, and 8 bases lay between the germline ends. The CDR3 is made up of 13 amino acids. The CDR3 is CASSWTGNQPQHF. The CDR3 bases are TGTGCCAGCAGTTGGACCGGGAATCAGCCCCAGCATTTT. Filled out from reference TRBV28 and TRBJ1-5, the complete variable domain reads DVKVTQSSRYLVKRTGEKVFLECVQDMDHENMFWYRQDPGLGLRLIYFSYDVKMKEKGDIPEGYSVSREKKERFSLILESASTNQTSMYLCASSWTGNQPQHFGDGTRLSIL.

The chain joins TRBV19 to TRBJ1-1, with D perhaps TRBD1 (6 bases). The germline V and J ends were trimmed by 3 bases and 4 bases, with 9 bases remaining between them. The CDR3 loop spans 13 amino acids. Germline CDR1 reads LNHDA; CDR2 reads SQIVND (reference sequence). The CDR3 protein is CASSMGASTEAFF. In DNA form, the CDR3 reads TGTGCCAGTAGTATGGGGGCGAGCACTGAAGCTTTCTTT.

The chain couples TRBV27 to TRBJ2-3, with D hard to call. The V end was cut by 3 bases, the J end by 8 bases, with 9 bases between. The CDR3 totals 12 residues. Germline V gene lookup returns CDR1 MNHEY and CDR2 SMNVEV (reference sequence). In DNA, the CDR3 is TGTGCCAGCAGTTTTAGTTTGGGTACGCAGTATTTT. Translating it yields CASSFSLGTQYF.

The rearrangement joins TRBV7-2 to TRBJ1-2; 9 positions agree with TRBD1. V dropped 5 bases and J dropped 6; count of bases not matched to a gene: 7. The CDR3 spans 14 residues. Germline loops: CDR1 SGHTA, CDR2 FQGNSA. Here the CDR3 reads CASSLGQGFDGYTF. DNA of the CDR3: TGTGCCAGCAGCCTTGGACAGGGGTTTGATGGCTACACCTTC.

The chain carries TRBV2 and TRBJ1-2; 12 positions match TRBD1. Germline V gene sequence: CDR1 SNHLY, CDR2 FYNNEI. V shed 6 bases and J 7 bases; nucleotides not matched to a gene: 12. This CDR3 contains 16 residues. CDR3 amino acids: CASRLPGQGAGSGYTF. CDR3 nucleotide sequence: TGTGCCAGCAGGCTTCCGGGACAGGGGGCCGGGAGTGGCTACACCTTC.

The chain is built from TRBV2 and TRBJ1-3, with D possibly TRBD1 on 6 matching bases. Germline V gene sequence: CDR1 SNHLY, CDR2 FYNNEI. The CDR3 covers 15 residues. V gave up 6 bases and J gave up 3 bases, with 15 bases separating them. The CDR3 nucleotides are TGTGCCAGCAGGGTACAGGGCGACGGTGGAAACACCATATATTTT. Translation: CASRVQGDGGNTIYF.

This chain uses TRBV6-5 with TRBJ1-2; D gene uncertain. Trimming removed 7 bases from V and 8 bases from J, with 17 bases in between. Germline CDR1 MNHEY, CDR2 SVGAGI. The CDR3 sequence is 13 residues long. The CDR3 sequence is CASTEGGRYGYTF. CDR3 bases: TGTGCCAGCACCGAAGGCGGTCGGTACGGCTACACCTTC.

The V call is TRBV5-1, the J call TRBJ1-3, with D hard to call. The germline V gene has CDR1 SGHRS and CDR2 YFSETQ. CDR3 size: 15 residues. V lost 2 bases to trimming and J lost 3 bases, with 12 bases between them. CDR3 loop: CASSLGSNRGNTIYF. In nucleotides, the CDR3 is TGCGCCAGCAGCTTAGGTTCGAATCGTGGAAACACCATATATTTT.

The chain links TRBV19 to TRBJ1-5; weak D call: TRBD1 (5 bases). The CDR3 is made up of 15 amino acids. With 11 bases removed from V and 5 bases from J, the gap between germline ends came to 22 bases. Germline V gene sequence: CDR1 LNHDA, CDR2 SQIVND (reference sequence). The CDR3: CAVGRWRGPDQPQHF. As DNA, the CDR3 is TGTGCCGTAGGGAGGTGGAGGGGTCCGGATCAGCCCCAGCATTTT.

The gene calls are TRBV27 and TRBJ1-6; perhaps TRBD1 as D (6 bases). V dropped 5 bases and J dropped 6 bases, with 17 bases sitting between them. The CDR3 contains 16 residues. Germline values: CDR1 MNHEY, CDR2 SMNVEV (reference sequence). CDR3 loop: CASSPLTQGGNSPLHF. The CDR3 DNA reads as TGTGCCAGCAGTCCCCTGACACAGGGCGGTAATTCACCCCTCCACTTT.

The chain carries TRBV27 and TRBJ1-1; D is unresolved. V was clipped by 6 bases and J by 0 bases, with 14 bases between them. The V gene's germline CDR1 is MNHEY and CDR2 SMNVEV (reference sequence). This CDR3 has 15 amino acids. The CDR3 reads CASSRTEDLNTEAFF. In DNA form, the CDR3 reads TGTGCCAGCAGCCGAACGGAGGACTTGAACACTGAAGCTTTCTTT.